This section outlines one T cell receptor beta chain sequence together with its context. Its recognized antigen is unknown. No qualities accompany the bases; no much larger clone lies one base away. Blood RNA was extracted from unsorted whole blood with TRIzol reagent; germline DNA came from the DNeasy Blood & Tissue kit. Patients had chronic HBV infection and were treatment-naive at sampling. Before surgery, about 4 milliliters of peripheral blood were collected into K2EDTA tubes. This entry belongs to a study of tumor-infiltrating lymphocytes in primary liver carcinoma listed by TCRdb under 2017. For the study in its entirety: Between late 2015 and 2016, 5 or 6 patients in China with histopathologically diagnosed primary liver carcinoma had their tumors surgically resected. Of the five patients, three men and two women aged 30 to 69 years, four had hepatocellular carcinoma and one had combined HCC and intrahepatic cholangiocarcinoma. The tumors of the five patients were staged as T1-T3 N0M0, with maximum diameters ranging from about 4.2 to 11 cm. Each sample produced about 3.65 to 8 million productive TCRbeta reads, and read depth showed no significant difference between tissue types. The study combined TCRbeta repertoire sequencing, expression microarrays and whole-exome sequencing across five regions of each liver tumor, with adjacent normal tissue and blood. TCRbeta repertoire sequencing covered 35 specimens from 5 patients: 25 tumor regions, 5 adjacent noncancerous liver tissues and 5 peripheral blood samples. Repertoires from technical replicates were highly reproducible, with mean shared-clone rates roughly 0.86 and correlation coefficients above 0.98.

There are 14 amino acids in the CDR3, from cysteine to phenylalanine inclusive. The only DNA kept is the CDR3, 42 bases in frame from the first base. Relative to germline, V is 6 bases shorter and J is 2 bases shorter, with 11 bases between their ends. For CDR1 and CDR2, the germline V gene lists MDHEN and SYDVKM. A constant-region primer and ProtoScript II reverse transcriptase were used to reverse-transcribe TCRbeta-specific cDNA from roughly 0.55 ug total RNA. Three nested multiplex PCR rounds, following a slightly modified ARM-PCR procedure, were used to build the TCRbeta libraries. Each of the first two PCR rounds ran for around 9 cycles and used multiplex TRBV1-TRBV30 forward primers together with a Cbeta reverse primer. Sample barcodes and Illumina adapters were attached in a final 25-cycle PCR using Deep VentR polymerase. Before sequencing, amplicons of 200-500 bp were gel-purified using a QIAquick gel extraction kit. TCRbeta amplicons were sequenced on an Illumina HiSeq 2500 with 250-bp paired-end reads. On the study's bioinformatics: Reads were quality-trimmed with Trimmomatic v0.33, and paired reads were merged with FLASH v1.2.11 to recover full CDR3 sequences. V, D and J germline segments were assigned to the rearranged TCRbeta sequences by MiGEC v1.2.1b. VDJtools v1.0.0 computed clonotype statistics and Shannon-Wiener diversity indices. To cut down on sampling bias, every analysis after diversity analysis relied on just the 250 most abundant clonotypes from each sample. TCRdb trimmed the raw reads at Q25, called clones with MiXCR and kept productive beta chains. Every distinct CDR3 protein forms one entry, paired with its most common genes and DNA. The V and J calls come from TCRdb's annotation, not from the publication. The sample table lists hundreds of thousands of distinct CDR3 sequences, approximately 58% of them with a count of one. The ten largest clones take up more than 15% of the sample.

Results the study describes overall, beyond this receptor: The top 250 clones accounted for a significantly greater share of the repertoire in tumors than in blood (p = 0.039). Pairs of tumor regions showed greater repertoire overlap (mean 36%) than tumor-adjacent pairs (around 17%) or tumor-blood pairs (about 14%), which is consistent with antigen-driven expansion. Only five patients were included in the study, and the authors note that the findings should be validated in a larger study. Comparison of CD4+ and CD8+ T cell repertoires was precluded by the use of bulk unsorted samples. Because only the TCR beta chain was sequenced and unpaired alpha chains were not captured, true repertoire diversity is likely underestimated.

The sequence was collected from a woman aged 30 to 39 with primary liver carcinoma and hepatitis B virus infection. The specimen sequenced was peripheral blood. The rearranged chain carries TRBV28 and TRBJ1-5; there is no confident call for the D gene. The DNA is TGTGCCAGCAGCCCAGGTAGGGGCAATCAGCCCCAGCATTTT. It encodes CASSPGRGNQPQHF.